The rows below give T cell receptor beta chains drawn from one sample of a study of shared clonotypes between healthy human individuals. Only in-frame clones appear in the TCRdb table, and some are missing; sequencing was by immunoSEQ multiplex PCR. This table has some 2,000,000 clones, almost 96% appearing once. Specimen: naive CD4+ T cells sorted from blood. The receptors originated from a man aged 18 to 30 in good health. The CDR3 runs from the conserved cysteine through the conserved F or W. The order of the fields is clone size, J gene, D gene, V gene, CDR3 protein, CDR3 DNA. D genes are given only for firm matches. Size is omitted from some rows. Given values are once, few, many or a class for expanded clones.

abundance: .
j_gene: TRBJ1-6
d_gene: .
v_gene: TRBV14
CDR3aa: CASSRRVNSPLHF
CDR3nt: TGTGCCAGCAGTCGGAGGGTCAATTCACCCCTCCACTTT

abundance: once
j_gene: TRBJ2-1
d_gene: .
v_gene: TRBV7-2
CDR3aa: CASSPSGLNVNEQFF
CDR3nt: TGTGCCAGCAGCCCGAGCGGGCTCAATGTCAATGAGCAGTTCTTC

abundance: .
j_gene: TRBJ2-7
d_gene: .
v_gene: TRBV5-1
CDR3aa: CASRDVVSTYEQYF
CDR3nt: TGCGCCAGCAGAGATGTTGTCTCTACCTACGAGCAGTACTTC

abundance: .
j_gene: TRBJ2-3
d_gene: TRBD2
v_gene: TRBV6-6
CDR3aa: CASSFGTSGSTDTQYF
CDR3nt: TGTGCCAGCAGCTTCGGGACTAGCGGGAGCACAGATACGCAGTATTTT

abundance: .
j_gene: TRBJ1-5
d_gene: .
v_gene: TRBV19
CDR3aa: CASSMGHTSNQPQHF
CDR3nt: TGTGCCAGTAGTATGGGACATACTAGCAATCAGCCCCAGCATTTT

abundance: once
j_gene: TRBJ2-4
d_gene: .
v_gene: TRBV2
CDR3aa: CASIGGNIQYF
CDR3nt: TGTGCCAGCATAGGGGGAAACATTCAGTACTTC

abundance: .
j_gene: TRBJ1-4
d_gene: .
v_gene: TRBV19
CDR3aa: CASSTRQPTNEKLFF
CDR3nt: TGTGCCAGTAGTACTAGACAGCCAACTAATGAAAAACTGTTTTTT

abundance: once
j_gene: TRBJ1-6
d_gene: .
v_gene: TRBV19
CDR3aa: CASSPTGTVDNSPLHF
CDR3nt: TGTGCCAGTAGTCCCACCGGGACCGTTGATAATTCACCCCTCCACTTT

abundance: .
j_gene: TRBJ2-7
d_gene: TRBD1
v_gene: TRBV15
CDR3aa: CATSRGQGGIGEQYF
CDR3nt: TGTGCCACCAGCCGCGGACAGGGTGGTATAGGCGAGCAGTACTTC

abundance: .
j_gene: TRBJ2-7
d_gene: .
v_gene: TRBV19
CDR3aa: CASSNPGVRPSHEQYF
CDR3nt: TGTGCCAGTAGCAACCCAGGGGTGAGGCCCTCCCACGAGCAGTACTTC

abundance: .
j_gene: TRBJ1-2
d_gene: .
v_gene: TRBV6-1
CDR3aa: CASSEASGPAGGYTF
CDR3nt: TGTGCCAGCAGTGAAGCCTCGGGACCAGCGGGTGGCTACACCTTC

abundance: .
j_gene: TRBJ2-6
d_gene: TRBD1
v_gene: TRBV7-9
CDR3aa: CASSQPTGRSSGANVLTF
CDR3nt: TGTGCCAGCAGCCAACCGACAGGGCGTAGCTCTGGGGCCAACGTCCTGACTTTC

abundance: .
j_gene: TRBJ2-2
d_gene: .
v_gene: TRBV7-3
CDR3aa: CASSLESSNTGELFF
CDR3nt: TGTGCCAGCAGCTTGGAGAGCTCGAACACCGGGGAGCTGTTTTTT

abundance: .
j_gene: TRBJ2-1
d_gene: .
v_gene: TRBV6-5
CDR3aa: CASSYLGDFSYNEQFF
CDR3nt: TGTGCCAGCAGTTACTTAGGGGATTTCTCCTACAATGAGCAGTTCTTC

abundance: .
j_gene: TRBJ2-5
d_gene: .
v_gene: TRBV28
CDR3aa: CATVGGLETQYF
CDR3nt: TGTGCCACCGTCGGGGGTTTGGAGACCCAGTACTTC

abundance: once
j_gene: TRBJ1-2
d_gene: .
v_gene: TRBV18
CDR3aa: CASSSRLGGYTF
CDR3nt: TGTGCCAGCTCATCAAGGCTGGGTGGCTACACCTTC

abundance: .
j_gene: TRBJ1-2
d_gene: .
v_gene: TRBV5-1
CDR3aa: CASSLDPTGGYTF
CDR3nt: TGCGCCAGCAGCTTGGATCCGACGGGTGGCTACACCTTC

abundance: .
j_gene: TRBJ2-7
d_gene: TRBD1
v_gene: TRBV6-1
CDR3aa: CASRPGTGTYEQYF
CDR3nt: TGTGCCAGCCGCCCCGGGACAGGGACCTACGAGCAGTACTTC

abundance: .
j_gene: TRBJ2-3
d_gene: .
v_gene: TRBV30
CDR3aa: CACPGGGTTDTQYF
CDR3nt: TGTGCCTGCCCCGGAGGGGGGACTACAGATACGCAGTATTTT